This T cell receptor beta chain was observed in a study of CD8 T cells in ankylosing spondylitis. Germline V gene lookup returns CDR1 SGHRS and CDR2 YFSETQ. This CDR3 is built from 17 residues. Trimming stripped 0 bases from V and 2 bases from J, with 17 bases between. The study's findings and limits: It was reported that disease-linked clones were significantly enriched in matched ankylosing spondylitis synovial fluid. Past studies reported some motif variants in reactive arthritis synovial fluid and blood. Ankylosing spondylitis blood appeared to be characterized by a TCR beta motif of under ten highly homologous variants.

A quantitative 5'-RACE method, one with molecular barcodes, was used to make TCR beta libraries. TCRdb reprocessed the 5' RACE reads via MiXCR and lists one record per CDR3 protein. The data contain 500,000 or so distinct CDR3 sequences, about 5.2% of them singletons. In its sample, this clonotype was seen many times. Its antigen remains unknown. The V gene is TRBV5-1, the J gene TRBJ1-1; possible D gene TRBD1, 6 bases. The specimen was blood, either unsorted or a sorted T cell fraction (not recorded which). The sequence was obtained from a male donor with ankylosing spondylitis. The CDR3 DNA follows: TGCGCCAGCAGCTTGGTTTTCCGCGGCAGGGGCAACACTGAAGCTTTCTTT. It encodes CASSLVFRGRGNTEAFF.